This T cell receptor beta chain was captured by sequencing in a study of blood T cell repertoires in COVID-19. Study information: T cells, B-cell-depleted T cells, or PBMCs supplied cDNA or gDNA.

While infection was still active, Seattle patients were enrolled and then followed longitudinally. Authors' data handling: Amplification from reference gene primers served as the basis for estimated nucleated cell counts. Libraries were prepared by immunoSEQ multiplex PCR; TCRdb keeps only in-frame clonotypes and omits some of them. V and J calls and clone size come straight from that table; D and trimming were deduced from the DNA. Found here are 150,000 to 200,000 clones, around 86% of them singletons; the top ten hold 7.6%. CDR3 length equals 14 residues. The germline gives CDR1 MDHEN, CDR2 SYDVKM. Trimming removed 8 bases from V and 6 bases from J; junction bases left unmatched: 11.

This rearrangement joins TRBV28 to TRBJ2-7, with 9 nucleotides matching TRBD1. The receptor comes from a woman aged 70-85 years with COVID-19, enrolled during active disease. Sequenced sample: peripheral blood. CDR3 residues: CASCYRDRVAEQYF. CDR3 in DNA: TGTGCCAGCTGTTACCGGGACAGGGTTGCCGAGCAGTACTTC.